The sequence of this T cell receptor beta chain was determined in a study of blood T cell repertoires in COVID-19. Study-level background: The United States, Italy and Spain provided the acute and convalescent COVID-19 samples.

Trimming left V 0 bases short and J 4 bases short, with 12 bases between. The V gene's germline CDR1 is SGHTA and CDR2 FQGTGA. This CDR3 region has 16 residues. Here immunoSEQ multiplex PCR was the method, and the copy in TCRdb shows in-frame clones only, minus some. The sample carries nearly 95,000 clones, around 87% recorded once. The specimen was peripheral blood. This chain links TRBV7-3 with TRBJ2-2, with a possible D match to TRBD1 (5 bases). This receptor was identified in a human donor with acute or convalescent COVID-19. The donor label of this sample is uncertain. CDR3 bases: TGTGCCAGCAGCTTAACAGGGGCGCGGAGCACCGGGGAGCTGTTTTTT. Amino acid sequence: CASSLTGARSTGELFF.